The source of this T cell receptor (beta chain) is a study of blood T cell repertoires in COVID-19. Source study methods: From reference gene primer amplification, estimates of nucleated cell counts were derived. Here immunoSEQ multiplex PCR was the method, and the copy in TCRdb shows in-frame clones only, minus some. Clone size and the V and J calls come from that table; the DNA yielded D and trimming. The table includes about 230,000 clones, 80% to 90% detected once. Germline CDR1 reads KGHSH; CDR2 reads LQKENI. V lost 3 bases and J lost 5; bases outside the gene matches: 4. The length of the CDR3 is 13 residues.

The V and J genes are TRBV18 and TRBJ2-7; 7 positions agree with TRBD1. The receptor comes from a man at least 80 years old with acute or convalescent COVID-19. What was sequenced was peripheral blood. CDR3 residues: CASSPTTGHEQYF. The CDR3 DNA follows: TGTGCCAGCTCACCTACGACAGGGCACGAGCAGTACTTC.